Shown below are 6 T cell receptor beta chains from a single sample sequenced in a study of OX40 agonist ivuxolimab in advanced cancers. Sequenced by immunoSEQ multiplex PCR; TCRdb stores in-frame clones only, minus some. This table has some 60,000 clones, more than 80% appearing once. Specimen: CD4+ or CD8+ T cells sorted from blood, collected in a trial of the OX40 agonist ivuxolimab. The receptors stem from an adult with an advanced solid tumor such as melanoma, head and neck, liver or kidney cancer.

The chain employs TRBV4-3 and TRBJ2-3; 8 nucleotides line up with TRBD2. This CDR3 region has 16 residues. V trimming: 0 bases; J trimming: 4 bases; junction bases outside the gene matches: 6. The germline V gene has CDR1 LGHNA and CDR2 YSLEER. The CDR3: CASSQETGGPPDTQYF. The CDR3 DNA reads as TGCGCCAGCAGCCAAGAGACGGGAGGGCCTCCAGATACGCAGTATTTT.

This sequence joins TRBV6-4 and TRBJ1-2; the D gene is possibly TRBD1 (5 bases). Between the trimmed V and J ends, which lost 6 bases and 3 bases, there was a span of 17 bases. The CDR3 length is 15 residues. Germline CDR1 reads MRHNA; CDR2 reads SNTAGT. For the CDR3, the DNA is TGTGCCAGCAGCCGGGACGGTTGGGGAGACTATGGCTACACCTTC. This encodes CASSRDGWGDYGYTF.

V is TRBV6-6 and J is TRBJ2-1; 8 bases agree with TRBD2. This CDR3 is built from 14 residues. Unmatched junction bases numbered 9, after V lost 8 bases and J lost 6 bases. Germline assignment: CDR1 MNHNY and CDR2 SVGAGI (reference sequence). In nucleotides, the CDR3 is TGTGCCAGCCGACCGGGACTAGGGTTCAATGAGCAGTTCTTC. Residues: CASRPGLGFNEQFF.

The chain employs TRBV10-2 and TRBJ1-3; maybe TRBD1 (6 bases). V was shortened by 4 bases and J by 0 bases, with 7 bases between the two germline ends. Germline V gives CDR1 WSHSY, CDR2 SAAADI. CDR3 length: 14 amino acids. CDR3 region: CASSVRGSGNTIYF. CDR3 coding DNA: TGCGCCAGCAGTGTCAGGGGCTCTGGAAACACCATATATTTT.

This chain joins TRBV6-6 and TRBJ2-3; 7 bases fit TRBD2. The CDR3 contains 14 residues. The V gene end was trimmed by 4 bases and the J gene end by 2 bases; junction bases not matched to a gene: 3. The V gene's germline CDR1 is MNHNY and CDR2 SVGAGI (reference sequence). The CDR3 DNA sequence: TGTGCCAGCAGTTCCGGGACTAACACAGATACGCAGTATTTT. Its protein product is CASSSGTNTDTQYF.

This clone was seen once. Other nucleotide sequences in the sample specify the same CDR3. The CDR3, as DNA: TGTGCCAGCAGTTTACGGTACGAGCAGTACTTC. This encodes CASSLRYEQYF. J is TRBJ2-7 and V is TRBV28; D remains ambiguous. The CDR3 length is 11 residues. Trimming took 2 bases from V and 4 from J, leaving 3 bases between them. CDR1 MDHEN and CDR2 SYDVKM come from the germline V gene.